The 15 T cell receptor beta chains below all came from one sample that was sequenced in a study of shared clonotypes between healthy human individuals. The data were produced by immunoSEQ multiplex PCR, yet TCRdb's version contains in-frame clones alone and is incomplete. The sample records roughly 2,500,000 clones, approximately 93% being singletons. The sample consisted of naive CD4+ T cells from PBMCs. Specified subset: CD45RA+ positively selected. These receptor sequences come from a man aged 18-30 years in good health. Some clones in this sample may be carry-over from other donors' samples.

V usage is TRBV9 and J usage is TRBJ2-2; 10 nucleotides match TRBD1. The germline CDR1 and CDR2 sequences are SGDLS and YYNGEE. The trim removed 2 bases at V and 6 bases at J, leaving 10 bases unmatched. The CDR3 consists of 17 residues. CDR3 loop: CASSVRPTGGNAGELFF. The CDR3 bases are TGTGCCAGCAGCGTCAGACCGACAGGGGGCAACGCCGGGGAGCTGTTTTTT.

J is TRBJ1-2 and V is TRBV5-1, with D tentatively TRBD1 (5 bases). The CDR3 is 15 residues long. Germline-derived CDR1 and CDR2 are SGHRS and YFSETQ. V was shortened by 2 bases and J by 5 bases, with 16 bases between the two germline ends. CDR3 residues: CASSFSGLKEYGYTF. The CDR3 DNA reads TGCGCCAGCAGCTTTTCAGGGTTGAAAGAATATGGCTACACCTTC.

The chain couples TRBV2 to TRBJ2-3; D not certain. Per the germline V gene, CDR1 is SNHLY and CDR2 is FYNNEI. This CDR3 spans 12 amino acids. Deletions cut 6 bases from V and 0 bases from J, with 4 bases between. CDR3 in amino acids: CASRVSTDTQYF. Here the CDR3 DNA reads TGTGCCAGCAGGGTCAGCACAGATACGCAGTATTTT.

This clone appeared once. The chain joins TRBV18 to TRBJ1-3; D might be TRBD1 (6 bases). V lost 0 bases, J lost 2 bases, and 20 bases lay in between. This CDR3 spans 19 amino acids. Germline CDR1 and CDR2: KGHSH and LQKENI. In DNA, the CDR3 is TGTGCCAGCTCACCACCGGGTATAGGGGGGAATACGGCTGGAAACACCATATATTTT. As protein: CASSPPGIGGNTAGNTIYF.

This sequence joins TRBV6-5 and TRBJ1-1; TRBD1 agrees at 7 bases. The CDR3 is made up of 12 amino acids. Trimming at V came to 9 bases and at J to 11 bases, leaving 12 bases not matched to a gene. The germline V gene encodes CDR1 MNHEY and CDR2 SVGAGI. The DNA for the CDR3 is TGTGCCAGTTCCTGGACAGGAGGTCTGGCTTTCTTT. Translating it yields CASSWTGGLAFF.

As concerns this clone: This CDR3 is also generated by other DNA sequences in the sample. The chain combines TRBV9 with TRBJ2-6; D gene ambiguous. V was pared by 0 bases and J by 4 bases, with 2 bases between. Germline V lookup: CDR1 SGDLS, CDR2 YYNGEE. The CDR3 runs 13 residues. DNA of the CDR3: TGTGCCAGCAGCGTAGCCGGGGCCAACGTCCTGACTTTC. Protein sequence: CASSVAGANVLTF.

Worth noting for this clone: This sample includes further DNA sequences coding for the same CDR3. The genes are TRBV5-4 and TRBJ1-1, with a tentative D call TRBD1 (5 bases). CDR1 SGHNT and CDR2 YYREEE come from the germline V gene (reference sequence). The CDR3 spans 14 residues. V shed 0 bases and J shed 1 base, with 7 bases lying between them. The CDR3 nucleotides read TGTGCCAGCAGCTTGGCCGGGGGGAACACTGAAGCTTTCTTT. It encodes CASSLAGGNTEAFF.

To note about this clone: This CDR3 is also generated by other DNA sequences in the sample. The chain uses TRBV28 and TRBJ2-6; D gene uncertain. Between the trimmed V and J ends, which lost 1 base and 0 bases, there was a span of 4 bases. CDR3 length: 15 residues. Germline V CDR1 and CDR2: MDHEN, SYDVKM. Written as DNA, the CDR3 is TGTGCCAGCAGTTTATCGGGCTCTGGGGCCAACGTCCTGACTTTC. Its protein product is CASSLSGSGANVLTF.

The V call is TRBV5-4, the J call TRBJ2-7; tentatively, D is TRBD1 or TRBD2 (5 bases each). This CDR3 spans 13 amino acids. The V and J ends lost 1 base and 5 bases respectively, with 10 bases between them. The germline gives CDR1 SGHNT, CDR2 YYREEE (reference sequence). This CDR3 reads CASSLWDAHEQYF. The CDR3 region has the DNA TGTGCCAGCAGCTTGTGGGACGCCCACGAGCAGTACTTC.

About this clone: A much more abundant neighbour one base away suggests this may be a read error. The same CDR3 also results from other DNA sequences found in this sample. The rearrangement uses TRBV5-1 and TRBJ1-5; D gene ambiguous. The CDR3 spans 15 residues. CDR1 is SGHRS, CDR2 YFSETQ, per germline. V dropped 0 bases and J dropped 0 bases, with 7 bases sitting between them. The CDR3 nucleotides are TGCGCCAGCAGCTTGGACGGGAATAGCAATCAGCCCCAGCATTTT. Protein: CASSLDGNSNQPQHF.

In this sample, this clone turned up once. The gene calls are TRBV7-2 and TRBJ2-1, with unresolved D. V was pared by 8 bases and J by 0 bases, with 14 bases between. The CDR3 contains 15 residues. Germline assignment: CDR1 SGHTA and CDR2 FQGNSA. CDR3 residues: CASLLVASSYNEQFF. In nucleotides, the CDR3 is TGTGCCAGCCTCCTGGTTGCGAGCTCCTACAATGAGCAGTTCTTC. Supplemented by reference TRBV7-2 and TRBJ2-1, the full variable domain reads GAGVSQSPSNKVTEKGKDVELRCDPISGHTALYWYRQSLGQGLEFLIYFQGNSAPDKSGLPSDRFSAERTGGSVSTLTIQRTQQEDSAVYLCASLLVASSYNEQFFGPGTRLTVL.

This chain links TRBV5-1 with TRBJ1-4; a weak D match, TRBD1 (6 bases). With 4 bases removed from V and 5 bases from J, the gap between germline ends came to 9 bases. Germline CDR1 SGHRS, CDR2 YFSETQ. This CDR3 has 13 residues. The CDR3 region has the DNA TGCGCCAGCAGCGCAGGGGACAATGAAAAACTGTTTTTT. As protein: CASSAGDNEKLFF.

This chain connects TRBV4-3 to TRBJ2-5; D gene ambiguous. Germline loops: CDR1 LGHNA, CDR2 YSLEER. Trimming removed 1 base at V and 1 base at J, with 4 bases between. The CDR3 runs 13 residues. The CDR3 region is CASSQGVQETQYF. Written as DNA, the CDR3 is TGCGCCAGCAGCCAAGGCGTCCAAGAGACCCAGTACTTC.

This clone appeared a few times. The chain links TRBV7-8 to TRBJ1-5; D gene uncertain. Deletions cut 4 bases from V and 2 bases from J, with 6 bases between. This CDR3 spans 13 amino acids. Germline CDR1 and CDR2: SGHVS and FQNEAQ. This CDR3 reads CASSSAGNQPQHF. The CDR3 DNA reads as TGTGCCAGCAGCTCGGCGGGCAATCAGCCCCAGCATTTT. The whole variable domain, filled in from reference TRBV7-8 and TRBJ1-5, reads GAGVSQSPRYKVAKRGQDVALRCDPISGHVSLFWYQQALGQGPEFLTYFQNEAQLDKSGLPSDRFFAERPEGSVSTLKIQRTQQEDSAVYLCASSSAGNQPQHFGDGTRLSIL.

The chain links TRBV19 to TRBJ2-5; no reliable D call. The CDR3 spans 13 residues. Germline V gene sequence: CDR1 LNHDA, CDR2 SQIVND (reference sequence). V gave up 3 bases and J gave up 4 bases, with 9 bases separating them. Here the CDR3 reads CASSMVARETQYF. The CDR3 DNA reads TGTGCCAGTAGTATGGTAGCTCGAGAGACCCAGTACTTC.